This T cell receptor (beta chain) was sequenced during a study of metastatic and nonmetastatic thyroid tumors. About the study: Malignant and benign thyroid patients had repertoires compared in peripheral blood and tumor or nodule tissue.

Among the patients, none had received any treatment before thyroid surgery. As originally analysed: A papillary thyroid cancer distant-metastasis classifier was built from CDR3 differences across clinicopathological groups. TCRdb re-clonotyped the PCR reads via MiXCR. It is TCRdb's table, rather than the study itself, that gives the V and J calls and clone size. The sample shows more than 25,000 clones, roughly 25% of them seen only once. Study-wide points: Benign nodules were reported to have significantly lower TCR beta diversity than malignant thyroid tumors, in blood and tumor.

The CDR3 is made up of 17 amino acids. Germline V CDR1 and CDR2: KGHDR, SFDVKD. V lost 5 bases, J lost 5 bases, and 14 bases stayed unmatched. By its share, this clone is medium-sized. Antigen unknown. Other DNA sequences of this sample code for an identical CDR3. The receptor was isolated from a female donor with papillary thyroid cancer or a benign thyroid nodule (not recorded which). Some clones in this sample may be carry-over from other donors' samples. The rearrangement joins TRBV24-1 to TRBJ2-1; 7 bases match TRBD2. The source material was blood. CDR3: CATSAPSGGSFNNEQFF. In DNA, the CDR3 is TGTGCCACCAGTGCCCCTTCGGGCGGGAGCTTCAACAATGAGCAGTTCTTC.